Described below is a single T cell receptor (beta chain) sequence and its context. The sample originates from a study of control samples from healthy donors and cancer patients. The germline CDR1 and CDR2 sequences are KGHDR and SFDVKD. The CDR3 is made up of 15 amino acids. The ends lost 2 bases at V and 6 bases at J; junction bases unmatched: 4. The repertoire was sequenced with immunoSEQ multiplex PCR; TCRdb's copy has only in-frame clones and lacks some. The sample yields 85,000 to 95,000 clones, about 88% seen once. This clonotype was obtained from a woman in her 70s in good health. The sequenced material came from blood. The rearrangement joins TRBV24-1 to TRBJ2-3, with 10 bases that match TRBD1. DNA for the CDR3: TGTGCCACCAGTGATTCAGGGACAGGGGAGGATACGCAGTATTTT. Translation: CATSDSGTGEDTQYF.